This entry is about one TCR beta chain. No antigen is known for it. Nothing much larger sits one base from this clone, and base qualities are not available. TCRbeta CDR3 regions were amplified from genomic DNA by means of the immunoSEQ Assay, a bias-controlled multiplex PCR. As for how the authors treated the data: Within the assay, amplification of reference gene primers was used to estimate how many nucleated cells each sample contained. To quantify the absolute abundance of each unique TCRbeta CDR3 rearrangement, sequence reads were collapsed and filtered. For each sample, productive Simpson clonality was calculated as the square root of Simpson's diversity index across productive rearrangements. The source is immuneACCESS, and TCRdb retained only in-frame sequences with V and J called. Part of the clones is not carried over; for the studies checked, unresolved V genes explain less than half of this, and the remainder is unexplained. That table is the source of V, J and clone size, and D and trimming were worked out from the DNA. A total of about 190,000 clones appear in this sample, around 84% of them only once. Approximately 3% of the sample lies in the top ten.

Enrolling through a virtual design, the prospective study's participants ranged in age from roughly 18 to 100 years and lived across some 22 United States geographic areas. In the prospective study, cohorts were assigned on the basis of participant-reported clinical history obtained from a screening survey and a study questionnaire. A participant counted as exposed if, within 2 weeks of entering the study, that participant had been in contact with someone who had a PCR-confirmed or clinician-diagnosed COVID-19 case. In the prospective study, mobile phlebotomists collected whole blood, serum and a nasopharyngeal or oropharyngeal swab from each participant. Prospective study participants could optionally give additional blood draws and questionnaires over a roughly 2-month period. Blood samples from the prospective study were shipped frozen or at room temperature prior to DNA extraction. The data stem from a study of blood T cell repertoires in COVID-19 (dated by TCRdb to about 2020). Regarding the complete study: Samples covering the acute and convalescent phases of COVID-19 were provided by collaborators in the United States, Italy and Spain. The prospective study material was composed of cDNA or gDNA derived from T cells, B-cell-depleted T cells, or PBMCs. Deeply sampled blood TCRbeta repertoires from subjects exposed to, actively infected with, or recovered from COVID-19 were included in the dataset. The repertoires were released in a freely available public database intended as a resource for research on the immune response to SARS-CoV-2. Samples were obtained from the ongoing ImmuneRACE study (first 160 participants) and from 1,254 subjects provided by 6 global collaborators. Sample metadata almost always included a de-identified subject ID, COVID-19 status, age in years and sex. Where available, HLA class I and class II types were obtained from metadata supplied by the sample provider rather than from assay-based typing.

The research as a whole found: The quantity of clinical and demographic metadata differed by source and by participant and was supplied without curation.

The sequence was collected from a woman aged 25 to 39 who had been exposed to COVID-19. Sequenced sample: PBMCs or T cells enriched from blood (not recorded which).

The CDR3 protein: CASSYSPGQVEAFF. DNA sequence: TGTGCCAGCAGTTACTCCCCGGGACAAGTTGAAGCTTTCTTT. The rearranged segments are TRBV6-5 and TRBJ1-1, and possibly TRBD1, on 6 matching bases. The junction shows trimming of 0 bases on V and 7 bases on J, plus 12 bases between the germline ends. CDR1 and CDR2 are read off the germline V gene as MNHEY and SVGAGI. The CDR3 runs 14 residues from the cysteine to the phenylalanine. CDR3 DNA only is kept here, 42 bases in frame from base 1.